Listed below are T cell receptor beta chains from one sample, sequenced in a study of control samples from healthy donors and cancer patients. Assay: immunoSEQ multiplex PCR; the TCRdb copy retains only in-frame clones and omits some. This sample has 100,000 to 110,000 clones, with about 90% found just once. Sequencing was performed on blood. The receptors derive from a woman aged 50 to 60 in good health. Both conserved end residues are part of each CDR3. D genes are given only for firm matches. Size is stated for part of the rows, as once, few or many counts, or as a class when the clone is expanded.

. TRBJ2-1 TRBV9 TRBD2 CASSVVRTSPYNEQFF TGTGCCAGCAGCGTAGTTCGGACTAGCCCCTACAATGAGCAGTTCTTC
. TRBJ1-1 TRBV6-5 . CASSYSADLGAFF TGTGCCAGCAGTTACTCGGCAGACCTGGGGGCTTTCTTT
. TRBJ2-4 TRBV29-1 . CSAQRWQGKNIQYF TGCAGCGCCCAAAGGTGGCAGGGGAAAAACATTCAGTACTTC
few TRBJ2-5 TRBV5-1 TRBD2 CASSSEREGQETQYF TGCGCCAGCAGCTCCGAGCGGGAGGGACAAGAGACCCAGTACTTC
. TRBJ1-3 TRBV7-9 . CASSVSGTAYSGNTIYF TGTGCCAGCAGCGTATCCGGGACGGCTTACTCTGGAAACACCATATATTTT
. TRBJ1-1 TRBV13 . CASSLAAGNYLNTEAFF TGTGCCAGCAGCTTAGCGGCAGGGAATTACCTAAACACTGAAGCTTTCTTT
. TRBJ1-1 TRBV5-4 . CASSLSWRNTEAFF TGTGCCAGCAGCTTGTCGTGGCGGAACACTGAAGCTTTCTTT
. TRBJ1-1 TRBV5-1 . CASSGGRGSNTEAFF TGCGCCAGCAGCGGCGGACGGGGATCGAACACTGAAGCTTTCTTT
. TRBJ2-4 TRBV7-2 . CASSPQEGGVAKNIQYF TGTGCCAGCAGCCCCCAGGAAGGGGGGGTAGCCAAAAACATTCAGTACTTC
. TRBJ2-5 TRBV5-8 TRBD2 CASSWGSGGAGETQYF TGTGCCAGCAGCTGGGGTAGCGGGGGGGCCGGAGAGACCCAGTACTTC
. TRBJ1-2 TRBV19 TRBD1 CASSNIGTGRLSYGYTF TGTGCCAGTAGTAACATTGGGACAGGGCGACTTTCCTATGGCTACACCTTC